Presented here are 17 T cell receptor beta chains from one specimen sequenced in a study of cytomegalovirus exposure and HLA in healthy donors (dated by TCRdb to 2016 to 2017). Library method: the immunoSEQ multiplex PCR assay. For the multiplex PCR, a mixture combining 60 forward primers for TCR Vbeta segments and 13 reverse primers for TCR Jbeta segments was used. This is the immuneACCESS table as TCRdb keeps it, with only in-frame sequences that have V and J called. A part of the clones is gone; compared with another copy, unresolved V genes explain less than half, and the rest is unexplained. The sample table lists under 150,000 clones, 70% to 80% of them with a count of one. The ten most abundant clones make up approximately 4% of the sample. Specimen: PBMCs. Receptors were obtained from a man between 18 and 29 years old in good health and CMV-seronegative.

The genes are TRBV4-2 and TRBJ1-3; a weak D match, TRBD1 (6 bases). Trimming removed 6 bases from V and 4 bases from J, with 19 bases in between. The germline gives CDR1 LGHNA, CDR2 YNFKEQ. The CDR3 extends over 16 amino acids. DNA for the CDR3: TGTGCCAGCAGTCAAAGGACAGCTATTAAAGGAAACACCATATATTTT. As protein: CASSQRTAIKGNTIYF.

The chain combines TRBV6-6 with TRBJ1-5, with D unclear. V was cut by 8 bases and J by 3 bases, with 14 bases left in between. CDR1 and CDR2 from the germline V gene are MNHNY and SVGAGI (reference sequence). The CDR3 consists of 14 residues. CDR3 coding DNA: TGTGCCAGCCAGGAGGATAGGGACAATCAGCCCCAGCATTTT. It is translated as CASQEDRDNQPQHF.

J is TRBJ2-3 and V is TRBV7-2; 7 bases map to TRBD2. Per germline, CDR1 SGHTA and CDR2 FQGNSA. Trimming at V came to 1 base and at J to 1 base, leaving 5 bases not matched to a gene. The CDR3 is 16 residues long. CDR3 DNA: TGTGCCAGCAGCTTAGATTTCGCGGGAGGCACAGATACGCAGTATTTT. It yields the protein CASSLDFAGGTDTQYF.

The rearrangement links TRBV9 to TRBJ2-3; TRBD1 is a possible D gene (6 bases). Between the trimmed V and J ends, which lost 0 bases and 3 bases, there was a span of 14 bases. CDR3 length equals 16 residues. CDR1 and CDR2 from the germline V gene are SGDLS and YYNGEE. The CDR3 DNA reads TGTGCCAGCAGCGTAGCTGAGACAGGAAGTACAGATACGCAGTATTTT. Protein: CASSVAETGSTDTQYF.

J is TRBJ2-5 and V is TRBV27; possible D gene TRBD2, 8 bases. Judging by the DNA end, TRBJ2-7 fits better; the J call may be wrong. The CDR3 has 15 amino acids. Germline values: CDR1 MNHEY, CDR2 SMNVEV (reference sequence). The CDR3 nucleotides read TGTGCCAGCAGTCTCCGACAGGGCGGGGGGTACGAGCAGTACTTC. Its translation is CASSLRQGGGYEQYF.

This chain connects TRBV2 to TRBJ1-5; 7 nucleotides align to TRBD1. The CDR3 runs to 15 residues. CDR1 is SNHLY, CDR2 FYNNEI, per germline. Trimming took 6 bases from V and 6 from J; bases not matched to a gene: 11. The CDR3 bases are TGTGCCAGCAGAGTGCAGGGGGGTAGGGGTCAGCCCCAGCATTTT. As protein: CASRVQGGRGQPQHF.

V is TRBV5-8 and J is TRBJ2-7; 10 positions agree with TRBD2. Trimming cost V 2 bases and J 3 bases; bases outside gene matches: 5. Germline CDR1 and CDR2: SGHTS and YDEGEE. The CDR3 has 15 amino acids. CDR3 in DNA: TGTGCCAGCAGCTTATTAGCGGGAGGTGTCTACGAGCAGTACTTC. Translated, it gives CASSLLAGGVYEQYF.

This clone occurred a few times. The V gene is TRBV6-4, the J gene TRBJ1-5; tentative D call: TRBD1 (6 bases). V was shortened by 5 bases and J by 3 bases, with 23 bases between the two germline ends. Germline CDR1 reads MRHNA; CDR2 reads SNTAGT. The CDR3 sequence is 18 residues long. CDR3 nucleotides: TGTGCCAGCAGTCGCTTACAGGGCGGTATTAACAACAATCAGCCCCAGCATTTT. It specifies CASSRLQGGINNNQPQHF.

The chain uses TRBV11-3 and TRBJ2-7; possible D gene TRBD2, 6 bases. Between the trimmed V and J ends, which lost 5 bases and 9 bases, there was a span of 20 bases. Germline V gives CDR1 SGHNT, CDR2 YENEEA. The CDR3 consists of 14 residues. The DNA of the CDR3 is TGTGCCAGCAGCCCCGGGACTGCCTTCTCCGGGCAGTACTTC. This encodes CASSPGTAFSGQYF.

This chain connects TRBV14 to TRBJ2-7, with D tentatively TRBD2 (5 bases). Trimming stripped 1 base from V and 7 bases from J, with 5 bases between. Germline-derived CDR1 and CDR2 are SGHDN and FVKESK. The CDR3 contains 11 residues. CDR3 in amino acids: CASSQGGEQYF. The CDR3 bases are TGTGCCAGCAGCCAAGGCGGGGAGCAGTACTTC. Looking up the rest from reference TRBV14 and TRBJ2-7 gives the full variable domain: EAGVTQFPSHSVIEKGQTVTLRCDPISGHDNLYWYRRVMGKEIKFLLHFVKESKQDESGMPNNRFLAERTGGTYSTLKVQPAELEDSGVYFCASSQGGEQYFGPGTRLTVT.

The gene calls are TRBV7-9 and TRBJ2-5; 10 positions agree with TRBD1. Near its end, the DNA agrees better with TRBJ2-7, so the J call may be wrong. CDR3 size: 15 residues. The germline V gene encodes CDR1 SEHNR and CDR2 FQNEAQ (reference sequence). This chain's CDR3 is CASSPPGQGTREQYF. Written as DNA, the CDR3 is TGTGCCAGCAGCCCCCCGGGACAGGGGACTCGCGAGCAGTACTTC.

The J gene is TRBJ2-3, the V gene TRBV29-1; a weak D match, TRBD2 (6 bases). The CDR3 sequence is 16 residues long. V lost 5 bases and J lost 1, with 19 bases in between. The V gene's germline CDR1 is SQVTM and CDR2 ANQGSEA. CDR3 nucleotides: TGCAGCGTTACGGGAGCGGTTAGGCCAGGCACAGATACGCAGTATTTT. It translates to CSVTGAVRPGTDTQYF.

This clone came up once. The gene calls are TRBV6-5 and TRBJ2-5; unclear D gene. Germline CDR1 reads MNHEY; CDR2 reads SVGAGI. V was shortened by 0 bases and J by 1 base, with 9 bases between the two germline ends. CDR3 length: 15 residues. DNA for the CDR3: TGTGCCAGCAGTTACTCGAACAGTCGCCAAGAGACCCAGTACTTC. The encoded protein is CASSYSNSRQETQYF.

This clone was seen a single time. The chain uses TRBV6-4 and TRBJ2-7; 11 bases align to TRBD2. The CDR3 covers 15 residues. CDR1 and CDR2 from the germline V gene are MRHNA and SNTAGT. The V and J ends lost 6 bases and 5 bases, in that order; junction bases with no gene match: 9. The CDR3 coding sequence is TGTGCCAGCAGGGATCAGACTAGCGGGGCCCACGAGCAGTACTTC. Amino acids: CASRDQTSGAHEQYF.

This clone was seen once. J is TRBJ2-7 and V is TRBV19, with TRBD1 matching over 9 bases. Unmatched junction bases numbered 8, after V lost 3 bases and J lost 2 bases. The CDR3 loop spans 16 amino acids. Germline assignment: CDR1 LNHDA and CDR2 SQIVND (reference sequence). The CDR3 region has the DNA TGTGCCAGTAGTATTACACCGGGACAGGGCGCCTACGAGCAGTACTTC. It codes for CASSITPGQGAYEQYF.

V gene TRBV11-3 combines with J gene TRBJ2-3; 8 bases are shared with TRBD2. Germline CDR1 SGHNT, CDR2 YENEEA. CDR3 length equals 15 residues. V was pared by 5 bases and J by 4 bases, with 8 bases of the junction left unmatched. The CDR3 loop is CASSRQAGVPDTQYF. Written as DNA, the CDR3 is TGTGCCAGCAGCCGGCAAGCGGGAGTTCCAGATACGCAGTATTTT.

The CDR3 spells CASSQGLLQFF. The CDR3 DNA reads as TGCGCCAGCAGCCAAGGACTCCTTCAGTTCTTC. The chain uses TRBV4-1 and TRBJ2-1; no reliable D call. The germline V and J ends were trimmed by 1 base and 13 bases, with 8 bases remaining between them. Germline loops: CDR1 MGHRA, CDR2 YSYEKL. CDR3 length: 11 amino acids.